This TCR beta chain was documented in a study of blood T cell repertoires in COVID-19. Study overall: The United States, Italy and Spain provided the acute and convalescent COVID-19 samples. From T cells, B-cell-depleted T cells, or PBMCs came the material, which was cDNA or gDNA.

Original processing notes: The authors estimated nucleated cell counts from reference gene primer amplification. Profiling relied on immunoSEQ multiplex PCR, and the TCRdb table lists in-frame clones only, not all of them. D and trimming were read from the DNA, whereas the V and J calls and clone size are those reported in that table. The data hold about 190,000 clones, with about 91% observed a single time. The TCR originated in a woman aged 30 to 39 with acute or convalescent COVID-19. Sample: peripheral blood.

CDR3 bases: TGCAGTGCTAGTACGGGAATCGGTAATTCACCCCTCCACTTT. Protein: CSASTGIGNSPLHF. This sequence joins TRBV20-1 and TRBJ1-6, with D unclear. Germline V CDR1 and CDR2: DFQATT, SNEGSKA (reference sequence). This CDR3 spans 14 amino acids. V was pared by 3 bases and J by 6 bases, with 12 bases between.